This section outlines one TCR beta chain sequence together with its context. Profiling relied on immunoSEQ multiplex PCR, and the TCRdb table lists in-frame clones only, not all of them. Among around 1.6 million clones, approximately 98% were seen once, and the ten largest hold about 0.42%. These data are taken from a study of shared clonotypes between healthy human individuals. The CDR3 spans 14 residues. J lost 7 bases, V lost 5 bases, and 8 bases had no gene match. Germline assignment: CDR1 ENHRY and CDR2 SYGVKD. This receptor was obtained from a man between 25 and 39 years old in good health. The J gene is TRBJ2-7, the V gene TRBV10-3; the match to TRBD2 covers 10 bases. Sequenced sample: naive CD4+ T cells sorted from blood. Regarding subset: CD45RA+ positively selected. DNA for the CDR3: TGTGCCATCAGTACGCTAGCGGGAGTGCAAGAGCAGTACTTC. Translation gives CAISTLAGVQEQYF.